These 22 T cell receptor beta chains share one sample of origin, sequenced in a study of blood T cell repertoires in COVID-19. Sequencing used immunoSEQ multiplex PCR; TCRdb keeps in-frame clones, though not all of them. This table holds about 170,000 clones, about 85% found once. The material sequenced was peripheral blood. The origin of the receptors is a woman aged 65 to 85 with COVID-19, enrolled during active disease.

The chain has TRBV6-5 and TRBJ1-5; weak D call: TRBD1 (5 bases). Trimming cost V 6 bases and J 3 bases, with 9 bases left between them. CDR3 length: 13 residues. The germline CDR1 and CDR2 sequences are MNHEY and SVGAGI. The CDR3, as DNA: TGTGCCAGCAGCCGGGACTTCAATCAGCCCCAGCATTTT. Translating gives CASSRDFNQPQHF.

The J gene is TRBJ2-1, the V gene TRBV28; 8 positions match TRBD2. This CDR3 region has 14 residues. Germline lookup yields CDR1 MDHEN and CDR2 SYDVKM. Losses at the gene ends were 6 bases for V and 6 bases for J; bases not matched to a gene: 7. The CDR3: CASSSSGGLNEQFF. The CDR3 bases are TGTGCCAGCAGCTCCTCGGGGGGGCTCAATGAGCAGTTCTTC.

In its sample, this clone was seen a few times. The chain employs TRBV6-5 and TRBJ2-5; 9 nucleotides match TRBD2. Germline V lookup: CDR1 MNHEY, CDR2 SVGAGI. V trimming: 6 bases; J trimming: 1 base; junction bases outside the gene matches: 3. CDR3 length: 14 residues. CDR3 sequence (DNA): TGTGCCAGCAGCCTAGCGGGGATCCAAGAGACCCAGTACTTC. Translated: CASSLAGIQETQYF.

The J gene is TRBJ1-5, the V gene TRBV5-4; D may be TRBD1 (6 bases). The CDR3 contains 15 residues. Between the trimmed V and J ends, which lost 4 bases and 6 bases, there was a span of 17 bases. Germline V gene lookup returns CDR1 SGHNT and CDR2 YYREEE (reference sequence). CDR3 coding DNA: TGTGCCAGCAGCCCGCGACCGGGACAAGCTCAGCCCCAGCATTTT. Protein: CASSPRPGQAQPQHF.

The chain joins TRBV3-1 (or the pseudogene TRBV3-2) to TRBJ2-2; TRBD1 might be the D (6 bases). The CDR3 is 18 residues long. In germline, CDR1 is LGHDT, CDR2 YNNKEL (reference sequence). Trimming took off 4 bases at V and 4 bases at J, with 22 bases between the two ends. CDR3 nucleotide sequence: TGTGCCAGCAGCCGACGAGACGGGACACACGACCCCACCGGGGAGCTGTTTTTT. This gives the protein CASSRRDGTHDPTGELFF.

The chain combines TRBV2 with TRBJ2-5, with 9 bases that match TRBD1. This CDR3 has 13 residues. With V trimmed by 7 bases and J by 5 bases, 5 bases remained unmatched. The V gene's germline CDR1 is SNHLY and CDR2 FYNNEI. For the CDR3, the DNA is TGTGCCAGCAAGGGACAGGGAATGGAGACCCAGTACTTC. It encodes CASKGQGMETQYF.

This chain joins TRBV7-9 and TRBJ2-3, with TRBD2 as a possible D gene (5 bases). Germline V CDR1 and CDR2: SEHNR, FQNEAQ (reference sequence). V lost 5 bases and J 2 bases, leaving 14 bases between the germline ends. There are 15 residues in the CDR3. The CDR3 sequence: CASSPVGATTDTQYF. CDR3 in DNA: TGTGCCAGCAGCCCTGTGGGAGCCACCACAGATACGCAGTATTTT.

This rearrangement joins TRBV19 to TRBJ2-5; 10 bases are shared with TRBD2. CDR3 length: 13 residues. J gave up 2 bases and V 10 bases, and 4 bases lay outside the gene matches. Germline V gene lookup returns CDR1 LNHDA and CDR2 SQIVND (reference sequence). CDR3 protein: CATKRGGQETQYF. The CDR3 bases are TGTGCCACGAAGCGGGGGGGACAAGAGACCCAGTACTTC.

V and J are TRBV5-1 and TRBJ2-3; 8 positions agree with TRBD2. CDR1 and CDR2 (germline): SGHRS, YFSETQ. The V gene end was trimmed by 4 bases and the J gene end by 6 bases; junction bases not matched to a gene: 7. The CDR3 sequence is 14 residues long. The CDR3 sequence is CASSPGVAGDTQYF. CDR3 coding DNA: TGCGCCAGCAGCCCTGGGGTAGCGGGGGATACGCAGTATTTT.

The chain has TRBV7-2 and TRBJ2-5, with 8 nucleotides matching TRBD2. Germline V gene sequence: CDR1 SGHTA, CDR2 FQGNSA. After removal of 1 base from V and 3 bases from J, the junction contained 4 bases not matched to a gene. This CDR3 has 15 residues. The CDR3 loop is CASSLVGTREETQYF. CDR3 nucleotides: TGTGCCAGCAGCTTAGTTGGGACTAGAGAAGAGACCCAGTACTTC.

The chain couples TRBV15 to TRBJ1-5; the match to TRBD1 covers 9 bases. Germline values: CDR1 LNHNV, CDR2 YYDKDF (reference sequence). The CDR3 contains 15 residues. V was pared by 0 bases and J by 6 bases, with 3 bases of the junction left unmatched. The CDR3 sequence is CATSRETGGGQPQHF. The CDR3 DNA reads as TGTGCCACCAGCAGAGAGACAGGGGGGGGTCAGCCCCAGCATTTT.

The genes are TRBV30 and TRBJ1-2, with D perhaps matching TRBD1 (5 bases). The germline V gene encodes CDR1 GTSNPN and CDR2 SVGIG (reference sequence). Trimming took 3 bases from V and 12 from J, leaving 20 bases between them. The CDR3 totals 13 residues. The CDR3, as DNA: TGTGCCTGGAGCTTCCCAAATCGGGGGGGAAACACCTTC. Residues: CAWSFPNRGGNTF.

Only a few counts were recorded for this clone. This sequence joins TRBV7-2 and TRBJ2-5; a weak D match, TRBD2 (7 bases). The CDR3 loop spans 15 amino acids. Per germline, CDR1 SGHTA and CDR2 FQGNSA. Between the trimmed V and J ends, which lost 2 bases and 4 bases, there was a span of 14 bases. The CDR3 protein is CASSLRGGWGETQYF. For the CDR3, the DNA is TGTGCCAGCAGCTTACGCGGGGGCTGGGGAGAGACCCAGTACTTC.

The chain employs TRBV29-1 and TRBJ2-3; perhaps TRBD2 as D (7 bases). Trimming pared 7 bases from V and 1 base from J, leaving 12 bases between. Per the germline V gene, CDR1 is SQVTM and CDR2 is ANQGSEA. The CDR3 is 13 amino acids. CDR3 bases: TGCAGCGGCGGGCGGGGGCGCACAGATACGCAGTATTTT. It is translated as CSGGRGRTDTQYF.

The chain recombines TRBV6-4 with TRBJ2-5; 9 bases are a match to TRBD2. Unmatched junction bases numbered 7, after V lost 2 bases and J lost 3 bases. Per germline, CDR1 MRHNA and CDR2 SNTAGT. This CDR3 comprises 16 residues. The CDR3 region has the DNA TGTGCCAGCAGTGACCTAGCGGGGATGCCCAAAGAGACCCAGTACTTC. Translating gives CASSDLAGMPKETQYF.

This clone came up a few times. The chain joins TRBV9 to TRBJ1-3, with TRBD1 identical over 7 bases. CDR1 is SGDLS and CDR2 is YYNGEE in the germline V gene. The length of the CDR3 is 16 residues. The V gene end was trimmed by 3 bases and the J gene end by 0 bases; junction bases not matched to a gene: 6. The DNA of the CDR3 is TGTGCCAGCAGCGCTGGGGACAGCTCCTCTGGAAACACCATATATTTT. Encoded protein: CASSAGDSSSGNTIYF.

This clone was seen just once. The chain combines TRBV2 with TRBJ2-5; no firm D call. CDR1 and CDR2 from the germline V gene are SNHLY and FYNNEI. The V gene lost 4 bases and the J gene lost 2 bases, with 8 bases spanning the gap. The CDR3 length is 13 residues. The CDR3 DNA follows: TGTGCCAGCAGTGCAAACCTACAAGAGACCCAGTACTTC. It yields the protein CASSANLQETQYF.

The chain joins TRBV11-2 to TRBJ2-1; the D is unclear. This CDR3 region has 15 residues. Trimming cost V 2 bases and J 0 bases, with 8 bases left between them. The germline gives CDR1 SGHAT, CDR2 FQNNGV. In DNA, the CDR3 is TGTGCCAGCAGCTTAATTAGGAGCTCCTACAATGAGCAGTTCTTC. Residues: CASSLIRSSYNEQFF.

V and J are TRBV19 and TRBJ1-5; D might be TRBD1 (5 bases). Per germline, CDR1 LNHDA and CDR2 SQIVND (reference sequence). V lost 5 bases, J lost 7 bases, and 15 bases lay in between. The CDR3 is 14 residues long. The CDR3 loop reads CASSPQGSWQPQHF. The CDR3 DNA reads TGTGCCAGTAGTCCTCAGGGATCTTGGCAGCCCCAGCATTTT.

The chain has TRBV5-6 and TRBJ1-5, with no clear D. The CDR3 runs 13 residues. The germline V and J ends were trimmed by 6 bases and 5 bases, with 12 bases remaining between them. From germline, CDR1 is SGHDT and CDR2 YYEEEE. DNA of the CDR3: TGTGCCAGCACCATATACGGTTATCAGCCCCAGCATTTT. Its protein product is CASTIYGYQPQHF.

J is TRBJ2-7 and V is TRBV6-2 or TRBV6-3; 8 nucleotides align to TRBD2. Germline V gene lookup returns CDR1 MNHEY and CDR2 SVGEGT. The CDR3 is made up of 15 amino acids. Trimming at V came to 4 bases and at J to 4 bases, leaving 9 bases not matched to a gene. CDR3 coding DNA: TGTGCCAGCAGTTCGTTAGCGGGGCCTGGGTACGAGCAGTACTTC. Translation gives CASSSLAGPGYEQYF.

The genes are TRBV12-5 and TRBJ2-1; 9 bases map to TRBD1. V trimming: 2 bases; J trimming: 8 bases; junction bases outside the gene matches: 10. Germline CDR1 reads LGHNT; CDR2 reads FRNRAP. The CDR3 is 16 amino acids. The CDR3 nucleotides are TGTGCTAGTGGTTTGTTCGCCGGGACAGGGTTCCATGAGCAGTTCTTC. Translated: CASGLFAGTGFHEQFF.